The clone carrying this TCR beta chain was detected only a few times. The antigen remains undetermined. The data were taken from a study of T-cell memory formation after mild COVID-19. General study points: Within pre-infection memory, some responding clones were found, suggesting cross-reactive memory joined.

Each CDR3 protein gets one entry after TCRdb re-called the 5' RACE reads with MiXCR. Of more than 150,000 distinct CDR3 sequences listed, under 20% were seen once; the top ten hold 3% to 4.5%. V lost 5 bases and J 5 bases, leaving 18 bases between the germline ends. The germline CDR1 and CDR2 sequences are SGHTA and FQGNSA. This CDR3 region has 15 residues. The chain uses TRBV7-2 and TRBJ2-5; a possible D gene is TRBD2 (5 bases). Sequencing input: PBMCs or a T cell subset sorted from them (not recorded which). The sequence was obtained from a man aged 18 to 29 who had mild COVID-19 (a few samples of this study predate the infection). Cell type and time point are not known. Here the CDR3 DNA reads TGTGCCAGCAGCCAAGGGCGGCTAGCAGTGGAGACCCAGTACTTC. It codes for CASSQGRLAVETQYF.